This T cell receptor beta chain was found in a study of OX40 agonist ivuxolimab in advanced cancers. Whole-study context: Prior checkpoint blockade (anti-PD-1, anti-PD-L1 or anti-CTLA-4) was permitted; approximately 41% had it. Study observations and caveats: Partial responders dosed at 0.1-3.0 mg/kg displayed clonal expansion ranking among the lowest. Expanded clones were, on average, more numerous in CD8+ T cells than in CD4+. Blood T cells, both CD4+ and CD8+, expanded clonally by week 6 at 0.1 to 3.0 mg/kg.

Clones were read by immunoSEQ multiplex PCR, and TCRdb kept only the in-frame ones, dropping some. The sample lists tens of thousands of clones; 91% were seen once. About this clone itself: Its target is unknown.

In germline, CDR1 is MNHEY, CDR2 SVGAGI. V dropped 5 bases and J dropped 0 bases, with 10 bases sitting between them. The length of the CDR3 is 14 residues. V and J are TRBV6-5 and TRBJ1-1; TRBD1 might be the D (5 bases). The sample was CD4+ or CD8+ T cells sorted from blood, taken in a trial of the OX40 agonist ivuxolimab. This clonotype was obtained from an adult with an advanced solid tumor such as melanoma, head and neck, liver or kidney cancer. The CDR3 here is CASSDGTVNTEAFF. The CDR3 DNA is TGTGCCAGCAGTGATGGGACGGTGAACACTGAAGCTTTCTTT.